The subject of this entry is one T cell receptor (beta chain). Its matching antigen is unknown. The data were taken from a study of T cell responses to AZD1222 COVID-19 vaccine. Broader study findings: Most donors were white British and more were female, and clonal diversity was possibly underestimated. Only after the peak T cell response were repertoires sampled.

Germline loops: CDR1 SGHRS, CDR2 YFSETQ. Trimming took off 9 bases at V and 0 bases at J, with 15 bases between the two ends. The CDR3 runs to 14 residues. Using immunoSEQ multiplex PCR, the repertoire was profiled, and TCRdb retains in-frame clones only, with some absent. The sample has 55,000 to 65,000 clones, approximately 83% seen once. This receptor was obtained from an adult in good health. V gene TRBV5-1 combines with J gene TRBJ2-5; D is perhaps TRBD1 (6 bases). The input for sequencing was peripheral blood, taken on day 0 of AZD1222 vaccination. The CDR3 spells CATGWGLDQETQYF. The CDR3 DNA sequence: TGCGCCACCGGGTGGGGGCTTGACCAAGAGACCCAGTACTTC.